A single TCR beta chain is shown here with its context. The antigen is not known. Just one base apart from a much larger clone, this may be a read error. The investigators amplified TCR beta CDR3 regions from RNA transcripts. The HTBI primer set served for first-round RT-PCR of the TCR CDR3. TCRdb reprocessed the multiplex PCR reads with MiXCR, giving one entry per CDR3 protein. This repertoire shows approximately 430,000 distinct CDR3 sequences, approximately 15% found once; its top ten account for 13%. Ophthalmopathy cases met thresholds of Clinical Activity Score at least 3, NOSPECS grade at least 4 and duration under 3 months. Investigators excluded patients with uncontrolled infection, other autoimmune disease, pregnancy or lactation. This specimen belongs to a study of T cells in Graves' hyperthyroidism and ophthalmopathy. Trimming took 2 bases from V and 10 from J, leaving 16 bases between them. CDR1 and CDR2 (germline): SGDLS, YYNGEE. The CDR3 spans 14 residues.

Study outcomes and limitations: Blood also showed most of the thyroid clonotypes that were expanded above 0.001. The model foresaw ophthalmopathy a median around 6 months prior to onset.

The sample consisted of blood. V is TRBV9 and J is TRBJ2-1; D might be TRBD2 (5 bases). The TCR was taken from a man aged 18 to 29 with Graves' ophthalmopathy. The DNA of the CDR3 is TGTGCCAGCAGCGTGAGGGCGGAAACCTACGAGCAGTTCTTC. Its protein product is CASSVRAETYEQFF. Drawing the rest from reference TRBV9 and TRBJ2-1, the complete variable domain is DSGVTQTPKHLITATGQRVTLRCSPRSGDLSVYWYQQSLDQGLQFLIQYYNGEERAKGNILERFSAQQFPDLHSELNLSSLELGDSALYFCASSVRAETYEQFFGPGTRLTVL.